Below are 9 T cell receptor beta chains sequenced from a single sample in a study of early T cells in non-severe SARS-CoV-2 infection. Via MiXCR, TCRdb re-called the 5' RACE reads, giving one row per CDR3 protein. This table holds 53,000 or so distinct CDR3 sequences, around 10% found once. The input for sequencing was whole blood, taken at baseline. The source is an adult who was a healthcare worker with PCR-confirmed SARS-CoV-2 infection or an uninfected control (not recorded which).

This clonotype showed up many times. This chain connects TRBV4-1 to TRBJ1-5; 8 positions match TRBD1. Germline V gene lookup returns CDR1 MGHRA and CDR2 YSYEKL. V trimming: 2 bases; J trimming: 6 bases; junction bases outside the gene matches: 6. The CDR3 sequence is 15 residues long. The DNA for the CDR3 is TGCGCCAGCAGCCAAACCGACCAGGGGGCTCAGCCCCAGCATTTT. Translation gives CASSQTDQGAQPQHF.

The rearrangement joins TRBV11-2 to TRBJ2-1; no clear D gene. The ends were cut back, 5 bases at V and 8 bases at J, with 16 bases in the middle. CDR1 is SGHAT, CDR2 FQNNGV, per germline. The CDR3 length is 14 residues. CDR3 amino acids: CASSIRPSDHEQFF. CDR3 bases: TGTGCCAGCAGCATAAGACCATCCGACCATGAGCAGTTCTTC.

V is TRBV19 and J is TRBJ2-7; tentatively, D is TRBD2 (5 bases). CDR3 length: 17 amino acids. V lost 0 bases to trimming and J lost 0 bases, with 15 bases between them. Germline lookup yields CDR1 LNHDA and CDR2 SQIVND (reference sequence). The chain's CDR3 is CASSIEGSGSFSYEQYF. The CDR3 DNA follows: TGTGCCAGTAGTATAGAGGGATCGGGATCGTTCTCCTACGAGCAGTACTTC.

This clonotype occurred a few times. V and J are TRBV6-5 and TRBJ1-1, with a weak D call TRBD1 (5 bases). The germline gives CDR1 MNHEY, CDR2 SVGAGI. This CDR3 contains 13 residues. Trimming shortened V by 3 bases and J by 9 bases, and 14 bases separated the two germline ends. The CDR3 sequence is CASSYDRDGKAFF. The CDR3 nucleotides read TGTGCCAGCAGTTATGACCGGGACGGCAAAGCTTTCTTT.

The chain is built from TRBV6-2 or TRBV6-3 and TRBJ2-1, with TRBD2 identical over 13 bases. The CDR3 loop spans 19 amino acids. Looked up from germline, CDR1 is MNHEY and CDR2 is SVGEGT. Unmatched junction bases numbered 9, after V lost 2 bases and J lost 2 bases. The CDR3 spells CASSYANLGLAGPYNEQFF. The CDR3 bases are TGTGCCAGCAGTTACGCCAATTTGGGACTAGCGGGACCCTACAATGAGCAGTTCTTC.

The table lists this clonotype with a few counts. DNA of the CDR3: TGTGCCAGCAGGGGAGCGGGGGCGAACACCGGGGAGCTGTTTTTT. It yields the protein CASRGAGANTGELFF. The chain uses TRBV28 and TRBJ2-2; 8 bases fit TRBD2. This CDR3 spans 15 amino acids. J was trimmed by 0 bases and V by 6 bases; bases with no gene match: 3. The germline CDR1 and CDR2 sequences are MDHEN and SYDVKM.

J is TRBJ2-4 and V is TRBV11-2; unclear D gene. Looked up from germline, CDR1 is SGHAT and CDR2 is FQNNGV. Trimming cost V 5 bases and J 10 bases, with 12 bases left between them. The CDR3 runs to 12 residues. The CDR3 is CASSLSVGIQYF. The CDR3 nucleotides are TGTGCCAGCAGCCTAAGTGTGGGAATTCAGTACTTC.

This chain connects TRBV7-2 to TRBJ1-1, with D possibly TRBD1 on 5 matching bases. Germline CDR1 is SGHTA and CDR2 is FQGNSA. Between the trimmed V and J ends, which lost 2 bases and 4 bases, there was a span of 8 bases. The CDR3 contains 13 residues. CDR3 loop: CASSLLGPTEAFF. CDR3 sequence (DNA): TGTGCCAGCAGCTTATTGGGGCCCACTGAAGCTTTCTTT.

Only a few counts were recorded for this clonotype. The chain employs TRBV13 and TRBJ2-7; TRBD2 matches at 7 bases. The CDR3 spans 15 residues. The germline V gene has CDR1 PRHDT and CDR2 FYEKMQ (reference sequence). V gave up 3 bases and J gave up 0 bases; unmatched junction bases: 5. CDR3 DNA sequence: TGTGCCAGCAGCTTCACCGGGACTACCTCCTACGAGCAGTACTTC. Its translation: CASSFTGTTSYEQYF.